This entry is about one T cell receptor beta chain. Its antigen is unknown. Indicated time point: week 23, last vaccination. A single vaccine dose contained 300 ug of mutant IDH1 20-mer peptide, and topical imiquimod was used with it. Those who donated had recent WHO grade 3 or 4 IDH1-mutant, ATRX-lost astrocytomas. The data were obtained in a study of a mutant IDH1 vaccine in newly diagnosed glioma. Study-wide background: Administration of eight vaccinations to patients took place in weeks 1, 3, 5, 7, 11, 15, 19, 23. Patients previously underwent radiotherapy, temozolomide, or both, and most underwent both. Either 4-6 weeks after radiotherapy alone or alongside temozolomide, vaccination was begun.

Using immunoSEQ multiplex PCR, the repertoire was profiled, and TCRdb retains in-frame clones only, with some absent. Here the sample spans about 86,000 clones, 70% to 90% being singletons. Trimming removed 6 bases at V and 3 bases at J, with 15 bases between. CDR3 size: 15 residues. Germline CDR1 SGHTA, CDR2 FQGNSA. The chain is built from TRBV7-2 and TRBJ1-5, with a tentative D call TRBD1 (6 bases). Material: PBMCs, obtained from a glioma patient whose treatment included an IDH1 peptide vaccine. The receptor was derived from a man aged 30-40 years with glioma. Some clones in this sample may be carry-over from other donors' samples. The CDR3 spells CASSQDGQFNQPQHF. The CDR3 nucleotides read TGTGCCAGCAGTCAAGACGGACAGTTCAATCAGCCCCAGCATTTT.